This T cell receptor (beta chain) was identified during a study of human T cells and chemical hapten exposure. This clonotype was counted only a few times. Germline V CDR1 and CDR2: SGHNT, YYREEE (reference sequence). V lost 4 bases and J 4 bases, leaving 14 bases between the germline ends. The CDR3 loop spans 14 amino acids. Someone pulled total RNA out of unfractionated whole blood. During construction of the library, unique molecular identifiers were attached to individual cDNA molecules for quantitative, reproducible TCR counting. MiXCR was run by TCRdb on the reads, yielding one entry per CDR3 protein. The sample records 95,000 to 150,000 distinct CDR3 sequences, less than 10% being singletons.

The V and J genes are TRBV5-4 and TRBJ1-1; D gene uncertain. Material: whole blood. This receptor was obtained from a human donor in good health. Some clones in this sample may be carry-over from other donors' samples. The CDR3 DNA is TGTGCCAGCAGCCCCGTTACTCCCGGCACTGAAGCTTTCTTT. Translation gives CASSPVTPGTEAFF.